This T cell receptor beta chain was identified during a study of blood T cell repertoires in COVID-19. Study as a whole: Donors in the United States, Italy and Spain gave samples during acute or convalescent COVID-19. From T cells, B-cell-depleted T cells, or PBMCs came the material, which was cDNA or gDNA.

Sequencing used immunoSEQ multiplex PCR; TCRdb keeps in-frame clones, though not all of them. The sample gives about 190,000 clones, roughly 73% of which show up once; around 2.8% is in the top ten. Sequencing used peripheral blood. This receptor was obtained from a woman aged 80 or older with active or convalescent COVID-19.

The CDR3 reads CASSDNEQFF. The CDR3, as DNA: TGTGCCAGCAGCGACAATGAGCAGTTCTTC. The chain has TRBV6-1 and TRBJ2-1; D is unresolved. Germline-derived CDR1 and CDR2 are MNHNS and SASEGT. This CDR3 has 10 residues. V was cut by 6 bases and J by 5 bases, with 2 bases left in between.